Shown below are 2 T cell receptor beta chains from a single sample sequenced in a study of OX40 agonist ivuxolimab in advanced cancers. TCRdb's table, derived via immunoSEQ multiplex PCR, lists solely in-frame clones and lacks some. The data show 20,000 to 30,000 clones, 75% to 90% seen once. The source material was CD4+ or CD8+ T cells sorted from blood, sampled in a trial of the OX40 agonist ivuxolimab. The source is an adult with an advanced solid tumor such as melanoma, head and neck, liver or kidney cancer.

By sample fraction, this clone is medium-sized (0.01 to 0.1%). This chain connects TRBV7-9 to TRBJ2-7; D call uncertain. Germline loops: CDR1 SEHNR, CDR2 FQNEAQ (reference sequence). V lost 9 bases and J 1 base, leaving 10 bases between the germline ends. The CDR3 extends over 12 amino acids. The CDR3 spells CASGDGSYEQYF. Written as DNA, the CDR3 is TGTGCCAGTGGAGACGGTTCCTACGAGCAGTACTTC.

This clone counts as medium-sized. The chain is built from TRBV4-2 and TRBJ2-7; perhaps D is TRBD1 or TRBD2 (5 bases each). The CDR3 runs to 15 residues. Trimming stripped 3 bases from V and 2 bases from J, with 14 bases between. Looked up from germline, CDR1 is LGHNA and CDR2 is YNFKEQ. The CDR3 DNA sequence: TGTGCCAGCAGCCAGGGGAGTCAGGGCCCCTACGAGCAGTACTTC. Translation: CASSQGSQGPYEQYF.